Shown below are 7 T cell receptor beta chains from a single sample sequenced in a study of blood T cell repertoires in COVID-19 (dated by TCRdb to between 2020 and 2021). The library was prepared using the immunoSEQ multiplex PCR assay. This immuneACCESS table, as held by TCRdb, lists in-frame sequences with V and J called but not all clones. Of the missing ones, under half trace to an unresolved V gene in checked studies; the others have no known cause. This sample gives tens of thousands of clones in total; around 74% of them show up just once. The ten largest clonotypes hold more than 13% of the sample. The specimen was peripheral blood. The receptor set was obtained from a man aged 55 to 70 with COVID-19, enrolled during active disease.

This clone came up once. The chain recombines TRBV2 with TRBJ2-5; 10 bases are a match to TRBD2. With 1 base clipped from V and 4 bases from J, the junction kept 0 bases outside the gene matches. Germline CDR1 SNHLY, CDR2 FYNNEI. This CDR3 comprises 14 residues. The CDR3 here is CASSEEREGETQYF. The CDR3 nucleotides are TGTGCCAGCAGTGAAGAGCGGGAGGGAGAGACCCAGTACTTC.

The chain links TRBV10-2 to TRBJ2-7, with 7 bases that match TRBD1. The length of the CDR3 is 12 residues. The V segment lost 10 bases and the J segment 4 bases; nucleotides outside the gene matches: 7. Germline CDR1 WSHSY, CDR2 SAAADI. In DNA form, the CDR3 reads TGCGCCACCCAGGGACAGAAGTACGAGCAGTACTTC. It specifies CATQGQKYEQYF.

The rearrangement uses TRBV14 and TRBJ2-1; 8 bases agree with TRBD2. This CDR3 contains 17 residues. Unmatched junction bases numbered 9, after V lost 1 base and J lost 4 bases. CDR1 is SGHDN and CDR2 is FVKESK in the germline V gene. In nucleotides, the CDR3 is TGTGCCAGCAGCCAAGTGTTTAGAACTAGCGGATACAATGAGCAGTTCTTC. Its translation: CASSQVFRTSGYNEQFF.

This clone was seen ten or more times. This rearrangement joins TRBV5-6 to TRBJ2-2; D unclear. Trimming pared 0 bases from V and 6 bases from J, leaving 6 bases between. Germline values: CDR1 SGHDT, CDR2 YYEEEE. The CDR3 contains 13 residues. The CDR3 is CASSLGQSGELFF. The CDR3 DNA is TGTGCCAGCAGCTTGGGGCAATCCGGGGAGCTGTTTTTT. The whole variable domain, remainder taken from reference TRBV5-6 and TRBJ2-2, is DAGVTQSPTHLIKTRGQQVTLRCSPKSGHDTVSWYQQALGQGPQFIFQYYEEEERQRGNFPDRFSGHQFPNYSSELNVNALLLGDSALYLCASSLGQSGELFFGEGSRLTVL.

The rearrangement joins TRBV19 to TRBJ1-1; 10 nucleotides match TRBD1. The germline V gene encodes CDR1 LNHDA and CDR2 SQIVND (reference sequence). With V trimmed by 3 bases and J by 4 bases, 5 bases remained unmatched. The CDR3 sequence is 15 residues long. CDR3 nucleotides: TGTGCCAGTAGTATTGGGGACAGGGGACGCACTGAAGCTTTCTTT. It codes for CASSIGDRGRTEAFF.

In the case of this clone: The same CDR3 is also encoded by other DNA sequences in this sample. The genes are TRBV9 and TRBJ2-1, with a tentative D call TRBD1 (6 bases). Trimming cost V 4 bases and J 0 bases, with 17 bases left between them. This CDR3 region has 17 residues. CDR1 and CDR2 (germline): SGDLS, YYNGEE. The DNA of the CDR3 is TGTGCCAGCAGCCCTCGACAGGCCTTGAGCTCCTACAATGAGCAGTTCTTC. Translation gives CASSPRQALSSYNEQFF.

This chain links TRBV5-5 with TRBJ2-3; possibly TRBD2 for D (5 bases). Trimming left V 0 bases short and J 2 bases short, with 13 bases between. Germline CDR1 is SGHKS and CDR2 is YYEKEE (reference sequence). The CDR3 has 16 residues. In nucleotides, the CDR3 is TGTGCCAGCAGCTTGGTTCGGGGAGAGGTCACAGATACGCAGTATTTT. This encodes CASSLVRGEVTDTQYF.